The 9 T cell receptor beta chains reported below all come from one sample, sequenced in a study of graft-versus-host responses after intestinal transplantation. The repertoire was sequenced with immunoSEQ multiplex PCR; TCRdb's copy has only in-frame clones and lacks some. The sample has roughly 9,600 clones, 75% to 85% seen once; the top ten hold about 19%. Graft samples were processed, releasing intraepithelial and lamina propria lymphocytes. Sequencing was performed on ileum tissue, taken roughly 470 days after intestinal transplantation. All receptors derive from a human patient who received an intestinal transplant, so some T cells may come from the graft donor.

This clone was seen a handful of times. This chain connects TRBV4-2 to TRBJ1-2; 10 nucleotides align to TRBD1. The CDR3 sequence is 17 residues long. From germline, CDR1 is LGHNA and CDR2 YNFKEQ. The V gene end was trimmed by 3 bases and the J gene end by 7 bases; junction bases not matched to a gene: 14. The CDR3 spells CASSQFLGDRGLGGYTF. CDR3 in DNA: TGTGCCAGCAGCCAGTTTCTCGGAGACAGGGGGCTGGGTGGCTACACCTTC.

The V gene is TRBV7-9, the J gene TRBJ2-3; D call uncertain. Deletions cut 7 bases from V and 4 bases from J, with 12 bases between. The CDR3 spans 13 residues. Germline loops: CDR1 SEHNR, CDR2 FQNEAQ (reference sequence). Here the CDR3 reads CASNLETADTQYF. The CDR3 DNA reads as TGTGCCAGCAATTTGGAGACTGCAGATACGCAGTATTTT.

This sequence joins TRBV6-9 and TRBJ1-5; D is possibly TRBD1 (6 bases). Germline CDR1 is MNHGY and CDR2 is SVAAGI. The CDR3 loop spans 16 amino acids. V lost 5 bases and J lost 2, with 16 bases in between. The DNA for the CDR3 is TGTGCCAGCAGTCCCCGTGGATGGACAGGCAATCAGCCCCAGCATTTT. Translation gives CASSPRGWTGNQPQHF.

This clone was recorded once. The chain couples TRBV6-5 to TRBJ2-2, with 8 positions matching TRBD1. This CDR3 is built from 15 residues. Germline trimming cut 6 bases from V and 6 bases from J; bases unmatched to any gene: 9. In germline, CDR1 is MNHEY, CDR2 SVGAGI. CDR3 DNA: TGTGCCAGCAGACCTACAGGGGGTTCCGCCGGGGAGCTGTTTTTT. This gives the protein CASRPTGGSAGELFF.

The rearrangement uses TRBV28 and TRBJ2-5; possibly TRBD2 for D (5 bases). The CDR3 extends over 15 amino acids. Germline CDR1 is MDHEN and CDR2 is SYDVKM. V gave up 2 bases and J gave up 4 bases, with 14 bases separating them. This CDR3 is CASSLALLETETQYF. The CDR3 DNA reads TGTGCCAGCAGTTTAGCCCTACTAGAGACAGAGACCCAGTACTTC.

V usage is TRBV19 and J usage is TRBJ1-2; the D gene is possibly TRBD1 (5 bases). Trimming took off 5 bases at V and 7 bases at J, with 14 bases between the two ends. This CDR3 has 13 amino acids. Germline V gene sequence: CDR1 LNHDA, CDR2 SQIVND (reference sequence). The CDR3 bases are TGTGCCAGTAGTCCATCAGGGAAGGGTGGCTACACCTTC. It is translated as CASSPSGKGGYTF.

The CDR3 loop is CASSKRGGGNQPRHF. In DNA form, the CDR3 reads TGTGCCAGCAGCAAAAGAGGAGGGGGCAATCAGCCCCGGCATTTT. V and J are TRBV21-1 and TRBJ1-5; TRBD1, as called in the table, went unchecked against the DNA. TRBV21-1 is an annotated pseudogene. CDR3 length: 15 residues.

The rearrangement links TRBV4-1 to TRBJ1-4, with D tentatively TRBD1 (6 bases). The V end was cut by 0 bases, the J end by 5 bases, with 10 bases between. CDR3 length: 15 amino acids. Germline V lookup: CDR1 MGHRA, CDR2 YSYEKL. The CDR3 is CASSQEGGGNEKLFF. Written as DNA, the CDR3 is TGCGCCAGCAGCCAAGAAGGGGGAGGGAATGAAAAACTGTTTTTT.

In its sample, this clone was seen a few times. This rearrangement joins TRBV5-8 to TRBJ2-1; 7 nucleotides match TRBD2. Germline V gene data show CDR1 as SGHTS and CDR2 as YDEGEE. The V gene end was trimmed by 5 bases and the J gene end by 9 bases; junction bases not matched to a gene: 2. The CDR3 extends over 11 amino acids. The CDR3 sequence: CASSWGGEQFF. The CDR3 coding sequence is TGTGCCAGCAGTTGGGGGGGTGAGCAGTTCTTC.